The clone carrying this TCR beta chain was counted a few times. These data belong to a study of blood T cell repertoires in COVID-19. Whole-study context: Donors in the United States, Italy and Spain gave samples during acute or convalescent COVID-19.

The CDR3 extends over 15 amino acids. CDR1 is LGHNA, CDR2 YNFKEQ, per germline. The J segment lost 4 bases and the V segment lost 1 base, leaving 6 bases of the junction unmatched. Authors' processing steps: Reference gene primers were amplified, and this amplification served to estimate nucleated cell counts. Sequencing used immunoSEQ multiplex PCR; TCRdb keeps in-frame clones, though not all of them. For V, J and clone size, that table is used; D and trimming come from the DNA. This table holds approximately 190,000 clones, approximately 86% found once. The study assigned cohorts using participant-reported clinical history.

This clonotype originated in a woman between 40 and 50 years old in a cohort exposed to, infected with or recovered from COVID-19 (not recorded which). The sample was PBMCs or T cells enriched from blood (not recorded which). V and J are TRBV4-2 and TRBJ1-1, with 7 bases fitting TRBD1. The CDR3 sequence is CASSQAEAGGTEAFF. The CDR3 DNA follows: TGTGCCAGCAGCCAAGCAGAGGCAGGGGGCACTGAAGCTTTCTTT.